Presented here are 26 T cell receptor beta chains from one specimen sequenced in a study of blood T cell repertoires in COVID-19. Using immunoSEQ multiplex PCR, the repertoire was profiled, and TCRdb retains in-frame clones only, with some absent. The sample lists hundreds of thousands of clones; approximately 90% were seen once. The sample taken for sequencing was peripheral blood. The receptors come from a man aged 35 to 55 with acute or convalescent COVID-19.

J is TRBJ2-7 and V is TRBV29-1, with unresolved D. Per germline, CDR1 SQVTM and CDR2 ANQGSEA. This CDR3 is 14 amino acids long. The V and J ends lost 2 bases and 0 bases respectively, with 11 bases between them. In DNA, the CDR3 is TGCAGCGTTGAAAGTAGTGATCACTCCTACGAGCAGTACTTC. It codes for CSVESSDHSYEQYF.

This clone is a singleton in its sample. The J gene is TRBJ2-2, the V gene TRBV11-2; 8 bases agree with TRBD1. Trimming removed 7 bases from V and 3 bases from J; junction bases left unmatched: 13. The CDR3 is made up of 17 amino acids. Germline values: CDR1 SGHAT, CDR2 FQNNGV. CDR3 region: CASNTHLGQGHTGELFF. CDR3 nucleotide sequence: TGTGCCAGCAACACCCATTTAGGACAGGGTCACACCGGGGAGCTGTTTTTT.

This chain links TRBV9 with TRBJ1-4; TRBD1 agrees at 8 bases. The ends lost 5 bases at V and 8 bases at J; junction bases unmatched: 14. Germline assignment: CDR1 SGDLS and CDR2 YYNGEE. The CDR3 is 16 residues long. CDR3 in amino acids: CASSLPRARGQEKLFF. In DNA form, the CDR3 reads TGTGCCAGCAGTCTTCCAAGGGCCAGGGGGCAGGAAAAACTGTTTTTT.

This clone occurred a few times. The chain carries TRBV7-6 and TRBJ2-3; TRBD2 matches 12 bases. The V and J ends lost 5 bases and 1 base, in that order; junction bases with no gene match: 4. Germline V CDR1 and CDR2: SGHVS, FNYEAQ. The CDR3 extends over 16 amino acids. In nucleotides, the CDR3 is TGTGCCAGCAGCGACTGGACTAGCGGGGGCACAGATACGCAGTATTTT. The encoded protein is CASSDWTSGGTDTQYF.

This chain joins TRBV3-1 (or the pseudogene TRBV3-2) and TRBJ1-1, with a weak D call TRBD1 (5 bases). This CDR3 region has 13 residues. V gave up 1 base and J gave up 4 bases, with 7 bases separating them. Germline V gene data show CDR1 as LGHDT and CDR2 as YNNKEL (reference sequence). CDR3 bases: TGTGCCAGCAGCCAAGGGACAACCACTGAAGCTTTCTTT. This sequence encodes CASSQGTTTEAFF.

This clone has more than one count but fewer than ten. The CDR3, as DNA: TGTGCCACCAGTGACCCGGACTATGGCTACACCTTC. Amino acids: CATSDPDYGYTF. This chain links TRBV24-1 with TRBJ1-2, with unresolved D. Looked up from germline, CDR1 is KGHDR and CDR2 is SFDVKD. V was trimmed by 4 bases and J by 3 bases, leaving 5 bases between them. The CDR3 is made up of 12 amino acids.

The chain recombines TRBV2 with TRBJ2-2; tentatively, D is TRBD1 (6 bases). V was trimmed by 4 bases and J by 1 base, leaving 13 bases between them. The CDR3 spans 16 residues. Germline loops: CDR1 SNHLY, CDR2 FYNNEI. The CDR3 region has the DNA TGTGCCAGCAGTGCACAGGGAAAAAGGAACACCGGGGAGCTGTTTTTT. It translates to CASSAQGKRNTGELFF.

The V gene is TRBV6-5, the J gene TRBJ1-2; maybe TRBD1 (5 bases). Trimming cost V 0 bases and J 8 bases, with 10 bases left between them. There are 13 residues in the CDR3. Germline values: CDR1 MNHEY, CDR2 SVGAGI. CDR3 DNA: TGTGCCAGCAGTTACTCAGGGGTTGGAGGCTACACCTTC. Its protein product is CASSYSGVGGYTF.

The genes are TRBV19 and TRBJ1-1; D is unclear. The CDR3 contains 11 residues. Trimming cost V 4 bases and J 9 bases, with 9 bases left between them. CDR1 is LNHDA and CDR2 is SQIVND in the germline V gene (reference sequence). The CDR3 DNA reads as TGTGCCAGTAGTACGAACTATCAAGCTTTCTTT. Translation gives CASSTNYQAFF.

This chain links TRBV4-1 with TRBJ1-1, with 7 bases matching TRBD1. The CDR3 extends over 15 amino acids. Germline V CDR1 and CDR2: MGHRA, YSYEKL. J lost 5 bases, V lost 2 bases, and 8 bases had no gene match. In DNA, the CDR3 is TGCGCCAGCAGCCAAATTGAGGGGGCGTGGACTGAAGCTTTCTTT. Its protein is CASSQIEGAWTEAFF.

The rearrangement joins TRBV3-1 (or the pseudogene TRBV3-2) to TRBJ1-3; the D is unclear. The CDR3 is made up of 15 amino acids. V lost 2 bases and J lost 0, with 8 bases in between. Germline CDR1 LGHDT, CDR2 YNNKEL (reference sequence). The CDR3 loop reads CASSQYRSSGNTIYF. The CDR3 DNA sequence: TGTGCCAGCAGCCAATACCGGAGCTCTGGAAACACCATATATTTT.

The J gene is TRBJ2-7, the V gene TRBV11-3; 8 bases are shared with TRBD2. This CDR3 is 17 amino acids long. The germline V gene has CDR1 SGHNT and CDR2 YENEEA. Trimming cost V 2 bases and J 5 bases; bases outside gene matches: 14. CDR3 amino acids: CASSLHKRGFPFHEQYF. CDR3 DNA sequence: TGTGCCAGCAGCTTACACAAGCGGGGGTTCCCTTTTCACGAGCAGTACTTC.

The V and J genes are TRBV9 and TRBJ1-5, with D tentatively TRBD1 (6 bases). In germline, CDR1 is SGDLS, CDR2 YYNGEE. The CDR3 has 16 amino acids. V lost 0 bases, J lost 3 bases, and 13 bases lay in between. CDR3 loop: CASSVGAGDLNQPQHF. The CDR3, as DNA: TGTGCCAGCAGCGTAGGGGCAGGGGACCTCAATCAGCCCCAGCATTTT.

J is TRBJ2-3 and V is TRBV18; D is uncertain. V gave up 3 bases and J gave up 2 bases, with 6 bases separating them. CDR3 size: 13 residues. Germline V lookup: CDR1 KGHSH, CDR2 LQKENI. CDR3 in amino acids: CASSPRDTDTQYF. DNA for the CDR3: TGTGCCAGCTCACCGAGAGACACAGATACGCAGTATTTT.

The rearrangement links TRBV5-4 to TRBJ1-2; no definite D call. The V end was cut by 2 bases, the J end by 14 bases, with 16 bases between. The germline gives CDR1 SGHNT, CDR2 YYREEE (reference sequence). The CDR3 is made up of 12 amino acids. The CDR3 DNA is TGTGCCAGCAGCTTTTCCTGGGAGGCTACAACCTTC. Its protein product is CASSFSWEATTF.

The chain is built from TRBV5-1 and TRBJ2-3; possibly TRBD1 for D (6 bases). This CDR3 has 14 residues. Trimming cost V 2 bases and J 2 bases, with 9 bases left between them. Germline CDR1 and CDR2: SGHRS and YFSETQ. CDR3 nucleotides: TGCGCCAGCAGCTTAAGGGGGATCACAGATACGCAGTATTTT. As protein: CASSLRGITDTQYF.

The V call is TRBV9, the J call TRBJ1-1; D is perhaps TRBD1 (5 bases). The CDR3 length is 13 residues. The germline V gene encodes CDR1 SGDLS and CDR2 YYNGEE. Trimming shortened V by 0 bases and J by 6 bases, and 9 bases separated the two germline ends. The CDR3 coding sequence is TGTGCCAGCAGCGTAGGGGGCGGACCTGAAGCTTTCTTT. Encoded protein: CASSVGGGPEAFF.

This chain connects TRBV5-1 to TRBJ1-1; a possible D gene is TRBD1 (6 bases). The CDR3 contains 13 residues. V gave up 6 bases and J gave up 3 bases, with 12 bases separating them. Per germline, CDR1 SGHRS and CDR2 YFSETQ. In DNA, the CDR3 is TGCGCCAGCAAACAGGGAACTGACACTGAAGCTTTCTTT. This gives the protein CASKQGTDTEAFF.

The chain joins TRBV24-1 to TRBJ1-5, with 11 bases matching TRBD1. V trimming: 12 bases; J trimming: 3 bases; junction bases outside the gene matches: 6. CDR1 KGHDR and CDR2 SFDVKD come from the germline V gene. This CDR3 spans 14 amino acids. CDR3 DNA sequence: TGTGCCTGGAGGGGACAGGGGGTCAATCAGCCCCAGCATTTT. This encodes CAWRGQGVNQPQHF.

The rearrangement links TRBV27 to TRBJ2-7, with D hard to call. Trimming stripped 3 bases from V and 0 bases from J, with 3 bases between. CDR3 length equals 12 residues. Germline CDR1 is MNHEY and CDR2 is SMNVEV (reference sequence). DNA for the CDR3: TGTGCCAGCAGTTTCAGCTCCTACGAGCAGTACTTC. Translating it yields CASSFSSYEQYF.

V gene TRBV9 combines with J gene TRBJ2-3; 9 bases map to TRBD1. Unmatched junction bases numbered 5, after V lost 0 bases and J lost 3 bases. The germline V gene has CDR1 SGDLS and CDR2 YYNGEE. The CDR3 runs to 16 residues. CDR3 in DNA: TGTGCCAGCAGCGTAGGGCTGACAGGGGGGACAGATACGCAGTATTTT. Amino acid sequence: CASSVGLTGGTDTQYF.

The rearrangement uses TRBV2 and TRBJ1-6; D is unresolved. The CDR3 runs 14 residues. The V end lost 2 bases, the J end lost 5 bases, and 7 bases lay between the germline ends. The germline CDR1 and CDR2 sequences are SNHLY and FYNNEI. DNA of the CDR3: TGTGCCAGCAGTGAAATGTATGATAATTCACCCCTCCACTTT. Translated, it gives CASSEMYDNSPLHF.

This chain joins TRBV27 and TRBJ1-1; possible D gene TRBD1, 6 bases. The CDR3 is made up of 14 amino acids. Germline V lookup: CDR1 MNHEY, CDR2 SMNVEV (reference sequence). V lost 3 bases and J 0 bases, leaving 8 bases between the germline ends. CDR3 bases: TGTGCCAGCAGTTTGACAGGAATGAACACTGAAGCTTTCTTT. This gives the protein CASSLTGMNTEAFF.

V and J are TRBV24-1 and TRBJ2-7; D is perhaps TRBD2 (5 bases). The CDR3 loop spans 13 amino acids. V shed 5 bases and J shed 4 bases, with 11 bases lying between them. CDR1 is KGHDR and CDR2 is SFDVKD in the germline V gene. CDR3 DNA: TGTGCCACCAGTGCCCCGGACTTGTACGAGCAGTACTTC. Translation gives CATSAPDLYEQYF.

Here the CDR3 DNA reads TGTGCCAGTAAAGCGGCAGGAGTCCTCTTCCCCCAGCATTTT. It encodes CASKAAGVLFPQHF. The V and J genes are TRBV19 and TRBJ1-5; D not resolved. The V end lost 7 bases, the J end lost 10 bases, and 20 bases lay between the germline ends. CDR1 is LNHDA and CDR2 is SQIVND in the germline V gene (reference sequence). The CDR3 length is 14 residues. Supplemented by reference TRBV19 and TRBJ1-5, the full variable domain reads DGGITQSPKYLFRKEGQNVTLSCEQNLNHDAMYWYRQDPGQGLRLIYYSQIVNDFQKGDIAEGYSVSREKKESFPLTVTSAQKNPTAFYLCASKAAGVLFPQHFGDGTRLSIL.

The CDR3 DNA is TGTGCCAGCAGTGTTGGAGGGTTCAACACTGAAGCTTTCTTT. Protein sequence: CASSVGGFNTEAFF. The chain couples TRBV28 to TRBJ1-1, with unresolved D. Germline values: CDR1 MDHEN, CDR2 SYDVKM. V lost 5 bases, J lost 2 bases, and 12 bases lay in between. This CDR3 contains 14 residues.